This TCR beta chain was captured by sequencing in a study of blood T cell repertoires in COVID-19. The wider study: PBMCs, B-cell-depleted T cells, or T cells were the source of the cDNA or gDNA that made up the material.

Authors' analysis steps: Reference gene primer amplification gave estimated nucleated cell counts. Method: immunoSEQ multiplex PCR; TCRdb's copy keeps in-frame clones and lacks some. V and J calls and clone size are given by that table; D and trimming were obtained from the DNA. The data hold 350,000 to 450,000 clones, with more than 80% observed a single time. CDR1 is SGDLS and CDR2 is YYNGEE in the germline V gene. The length of the CDR3 is 14 residues. V lost 3 bases and J lost 6; bases outside the gene matches: 5. J is TRBJ1-2 and V is TRBV9, with 10 bases matching TRBD1. Sequencing was carried out using peripheral blood. This receptor was obtained from a man aged 35 to 55 with acute or convalescent COVID-19. This CDR3 is CASSATGTGDGYTF. The CDR3 DNA reads TGTGCCAGCAGCGCCACCGGGACAGGGGATGGCTACACCTTC.